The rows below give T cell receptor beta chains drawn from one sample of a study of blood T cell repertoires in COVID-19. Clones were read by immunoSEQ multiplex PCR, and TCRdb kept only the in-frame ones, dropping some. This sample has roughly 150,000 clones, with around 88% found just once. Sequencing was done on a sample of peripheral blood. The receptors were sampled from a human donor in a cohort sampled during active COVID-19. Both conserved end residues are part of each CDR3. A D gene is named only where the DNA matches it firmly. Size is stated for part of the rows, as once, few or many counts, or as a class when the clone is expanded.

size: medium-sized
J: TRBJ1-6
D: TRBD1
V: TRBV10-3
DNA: TGTGCCATCAGTGAGTCGCGACAGGGGCAGGACTCACCCCTCCACTTT
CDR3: CAISESRQGQDSPLHF

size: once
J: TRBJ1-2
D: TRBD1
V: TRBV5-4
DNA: TGTGCCAGCAGCCCGGGACAGGGAACCATGGGCAAGTATGGCTACACCTTC
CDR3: CASSPGQGTMGKYGYTF

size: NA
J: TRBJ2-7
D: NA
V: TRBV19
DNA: TGTGCCAGACCCAGGGACAAGGGCTACGAGCAGTACTTC
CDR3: CARPRDKGYEQYF

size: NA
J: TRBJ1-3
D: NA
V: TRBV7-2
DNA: TGTGCCAGCAGCCGGCCGGGTCAGATCTCTGGAAACACCATATATTTT
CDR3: CASSRPGQISGNTIYF

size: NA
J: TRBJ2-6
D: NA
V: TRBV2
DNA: TGTGCCAGCAGTGAAGTGGGCAGCTCTGGGGCCAACGTCCTGACTTTC
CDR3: CASSEVGSSGANVLTF

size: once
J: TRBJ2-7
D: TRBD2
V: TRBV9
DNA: TGTGCCAGCAGCGTAGACAGCGGGGGCTCCTACGAGCAGTACTTC
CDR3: CASSVDSGGSYEQYF

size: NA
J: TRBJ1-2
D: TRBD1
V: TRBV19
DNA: TGTGCCAGTAGGACACAGGGGGTCGCTGGGTATGGCTACACCTTC
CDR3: CASRTQGVAGYGYTF

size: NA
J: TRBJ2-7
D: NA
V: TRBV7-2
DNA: TGTGCCAGCAGCTTAACGGGACACTTTCTGGACGAGCAGTACTTC
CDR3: CASSLTGHFLDEQYF

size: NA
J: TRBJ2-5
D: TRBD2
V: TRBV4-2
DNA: TGTGCCAGCAGCCAAACAGGGACTAGCGGGGGGGCCCAAGAGACCCAGTACTTC
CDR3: CASSQTGTSGGAQETQYF

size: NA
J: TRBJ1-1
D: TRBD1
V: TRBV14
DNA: TGTGCCAGCAGCCCAGGGGGAGCCTTGGGGGCTGAAGCTTTCTTT
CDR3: CASSPGGALGAEAFF

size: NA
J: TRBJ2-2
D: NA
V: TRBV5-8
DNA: TGTGCCAGCAGCTTAACAGGGTTAACCGGGGAGCTGTTTTTT
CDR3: CASSLTGLTGELFF

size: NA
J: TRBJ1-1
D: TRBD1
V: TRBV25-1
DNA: TGTGCCAGCGGGGGACAGGGGGCGTTCACTGAAGCTTTCTTT
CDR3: CASGGQGAFTEAFF

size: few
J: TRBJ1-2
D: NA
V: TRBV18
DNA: TGTGCCAGCTCTCAAGGGAGGGTTCCGGGAGGCTACACCTTC
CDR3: CASSQGRVPGGYTF

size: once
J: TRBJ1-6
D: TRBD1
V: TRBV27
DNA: TGTGCCAGCAGTTTGGACAGGGCCTCACCCCTCCACTTT
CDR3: CASSLDRASPLHF

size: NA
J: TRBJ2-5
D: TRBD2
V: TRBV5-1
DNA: TGCGCCAGCAGCACAGGGACTAGCGGGGGACAAGAGACCCAGTACTTC
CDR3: CASSTGTSGGQETQYF

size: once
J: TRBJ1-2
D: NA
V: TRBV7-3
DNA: TGTGCCAGCAGCCCCTCGAGGTTAGGAGGCGGCTACACCTTC
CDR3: CASSPSRLGGGYTF

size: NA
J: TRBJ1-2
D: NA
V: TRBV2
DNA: TGTGCCAGCAGTGATAGGCGCTTTGGGACACAAGGGCGTGGGAACTATGGCTACACCTTC
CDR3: CASSDRRFGTQGRGNYGYTF

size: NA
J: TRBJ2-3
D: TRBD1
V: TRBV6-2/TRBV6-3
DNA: TGTGCCAGCAGCCCGGGACAGGGCACAGATACGCAGTATTTT
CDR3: CASSPGQGTDTQYF

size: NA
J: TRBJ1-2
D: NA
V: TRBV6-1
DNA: TGTGCCAGCAGTGAAGGTCCAAACTATGGCGGCTACACCTTC
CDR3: CASSEGPNYGGYTF

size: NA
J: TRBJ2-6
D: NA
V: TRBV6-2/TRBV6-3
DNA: TGTGCCAGCAGTCACAGGGGAGGTATGGCCAACGTCCTGACTTTC
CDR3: CASSHRGGMANVLTF

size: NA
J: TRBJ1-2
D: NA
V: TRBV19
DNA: TGTGCCAGTAGTTTACACAGGGAAATGGGTGGCTACACCTTC
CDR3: CASSLHREMGGYTF

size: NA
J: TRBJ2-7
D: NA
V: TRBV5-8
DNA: TGTGCCAGCAGCTTGGTCCCGACAGTCTCCTACGAGCAGTACTTC
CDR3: CASSLVPTVSYEQYF